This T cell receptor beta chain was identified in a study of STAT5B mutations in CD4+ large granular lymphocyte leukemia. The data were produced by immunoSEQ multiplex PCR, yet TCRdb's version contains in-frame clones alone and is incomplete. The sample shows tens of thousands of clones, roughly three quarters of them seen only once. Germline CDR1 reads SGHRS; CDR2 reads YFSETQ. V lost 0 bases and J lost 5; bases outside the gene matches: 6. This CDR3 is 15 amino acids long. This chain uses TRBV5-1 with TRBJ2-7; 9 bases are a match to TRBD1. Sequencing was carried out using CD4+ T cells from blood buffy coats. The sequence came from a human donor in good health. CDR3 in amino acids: CASSLARDRVDEQYF. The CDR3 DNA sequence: TGCGCCAGCAGCTTGGCCCGGGACAGGGTCGACGAGCAGTACTTC.